The 10 T cell receptor beta chains listed next were all sequenced from one sample in a study of post-analysis software for immune sequencing data. The study's findings and limits: Patients carried five TRBV segments more frequently than controls did, and TRBV5-6, TRBV5-1 and TRBV20-1 were among them.

Antigen specificity for these receptors is unknown. Incorporated into the TCR beta cDNA libraries were unique molecular identifiers, which served to reduce PCR and sequencing biases. TCRdb analysed the PCR reads with MiXCR anew, one entry per CDR3 protein. The data contain 350,000 to 500,000 distinct CDR3 sequences, about 40% of them singletons. Material: blood. Every receptor here comes from a girl aged 2-10 years with multiple sclerosis.

This chain joins TRBV27 and TRBJ2-3; D not certain. Per the germline V gene, CDR1 is MNHEY and CDR2 is SMNVEV (reference sequence). The CDR3 has 13 amino acids. V lost 7 bases and J lost 3, with 11 bases in between. In DNA, the CDR3 is TGTGCCAGCATCCCGTGGGGTACAGATACGCAGTATTTT. Translation: CASIPWGTDTQYF.

In this sample, this clonotype turned up a few times. This chain joins TRBV29-1 and TRBJ2-1; 10 nucleotides match TRBD2. The CDR3 has 14 residues. Germline CDR1 reads SQVTM; CDR2 reads ANQGSEA. Trimming removed 5 bases from V and 2 bases from J; junction bases left unmatched: 3. CDR3 sequence (DNA): TGCAGCGTTCCCCTAGCGGGGGCCTACAATGAGCAGTTCTTC. Translated: CSVPLAGAYNEQFF.

This clonotype was counted only a few times. The chain is built from TRBV11-2 and TRBJ2-7, with 8 nucleotides matching TRBD2. Germline lookup yields CDR1 SGHAT and CDR2 FQNNGV. J was trimmed by 3 bases and V by 0 bases; bases with no gene match: 7. This CDR3 spans 16 amino acids. The chain's CDR3 is CASSLELAGSSYEQYF. The CDR3 DNA reads as TGTGCCAGCAGCTTAGAGTTAGCGGGGAGTAGCTACGAGCAGTACTTC.

The rearrangement joins TRBV20-1 to TRBJ2-1, with 11 bases fitting TRBD2. Unmatched junction bases numbered 8, after V lost 5 bases and J lost 8 bases. This CDR3 is 14 amino acids long. Germline loops: CDR1 DFQATT, CDR2 SNEGSKA (reference sequence). This chain's CDR3 is CSARTSGRVDEQFF. DNA of the CDR3: TGCAGTGCTCGGACTAGCGGGCGGGTGGATGAGCAGTTCTTC.

The CDR3 here is CASSQAPGPSTDTQYF. CDR3 DNA sequence: TGCGCCAGCAGCCAAGCGCCAGGCCCTAGCACAGATACGCAGTATTTT. The chain employs TRBV4-3 and TRBJ2-3; no reliable D call. This CDR3 has 16 residues. Germline lookup yields CDR1 LGHNA and CDR2 YSLEER. The germline V and J ends were trimmed by 1 base and 0 bases, with 11 bases remaining between them.

This clonotype was picked up one time. The chain has TRBV24-1 and TRBJ2-1; TRBD2 agrees at 12 bases. The trim removed 4 bases at V and 4 bases at J, leaving 4 bases unmatched. The CDR3 is 16 amino acids. Looked up from germline, CDR1 is KGHDR and CDR2 is SFDVKD. As DNA, the CDR3 is TGTGCCACCAGTGACGACGGGACTAGCGGGTACAATGAGCAGTTCTTC. Residues: CATSDDGTSGYNEQFF.

This chain joins TRBV12-3 or TRBV12-4 and TRBJ2-4; D remains unclear. Trimming pared 7 bases from V and 1 base from J, leaving 14 bases between. The CDR3 covers 15 residues. CDR3 sequence (DNA): TGTGCCAGCACCAAAGACCTTCTGGCCAAAAACATTCAGTACTTC. Translation gives CASTKDLLAKNIQYF.

The rearrangement uses TRBV6-2 or TRBV6-3 and TRBJ2-7; D ambiguous. V was clipped by 0 bases and J by 0 bases, with 15 bases between them. The CDR3 runs to 17 residues. Germline V gene lookup returns CDR1 MNHEY and CDR2 SVGEGT. Here the CDR3 reads CASSYSLTQAPSYEQYF. The CDR3 DNA reads as TGTGCCAGCAGTTACTCGTTAACGCAGGCCCCCTCCTACGAGCAGTACTTC.

V and J are TRBV20-1 and TRBJ1-4; 12 positions match TRBD1. This CDR3 comprises 13 residues. V was clipped by 5 bases and J by 7 bases; unmatched bases: 2. Per the germline V gene, CDR1 is DFQATT and CDR2 is SNEGSKA (reference sequence). The CDR3 bases are TGCAGTGCTTGGGGACAGGGGGCTGAAAAACTGTTTTTT. Protein: CSAWGQGAEKLFF.

The chain carries TRBV28 and TRBJ1-2, with D hard to call. Germline CDR1 is MDHEN and CDR2 is SYDVKM. Trimming left V 7 bases short and J 6 bases short, with 12 bases between. CDR3 length: 12 amino acids. CDR3 amino acids: CASNLSTHGYTF. In DNA, the CDR3 is TGTGCCAGCAACCTCTCGACCCATGGCTACACCTTC.